The source of this T cell receptor beta chain is a study of blood T cell repertoires in COVID-19. Produced via immunoSEQ multiplex PCR; TCRdb's table is partial and in-frame only. The sample contains about 44,000 clones, approximately 80% of which appear only once. The V end was cut by 3 bases, the J end by 4 bases, with 10 bases between. The CDR3 spans 14 residues. Germline lookup yields CDR1 SGHAT and CDR2 FQNNGV. The chain couples TRBV11-2 to TRBJ2-1; D is uncertain. The source is a man aged 80 or over with acute or convalescent COVID-19. Sequenced input: peripheral blood. CDR3 DNA sequence: TGTGCCAGCAGCTTCCGGAGTTATTACAATGAGCAGTTCTTC. This encodes CASSFRSYYNEQFF.